This is a list of T cell receptor beta chains from one sample in a study of read filtering for tumor transcriptome and immune sequencing. TCRdb redid the calling of the reads with MiXCR, one entry per CDR3 protein. The sample lists some 120,000 distinct CDR3 sequences, about an eighth occurring once. What was sequenced was a population of CD138-negative cells sorted from bone marrow. The receptors originated from a donor over 35 with multiple myeloma. The CDR3 runs from the conserved cysteine through the conserved F or W. Fields, in order: J gene, D gene, V gene, clone size, CDR3 DNA, CDR3 protein. The D gene is left open where the match is weak. The size of a clone is reported for some rows only, either as once, few or many, or as a class for expanded clones.

J: TRBJ1-5
D: .
V: TRBV6-1
size: .
DNA: TGTGCCAGCAGTGATCGGGGGACGGAGCCCCAGCATTTT
CDR3: CASSDRGTEPQHF

J: TRBJ2-2
D: .
V: TRBV2
size: many
DNA: TGTGCCAGCAGGCAGGTGAACACCGGGGAGCTGTTTTTT
CDR3: CASRQVNTGELFF

J: TRBJ1-5
D: .
V: TRBV6-1
size: many
DNA: TGTGCCAGCAGTGGGAACACGGGGAATCAGCCCCAGCATTTT
CDR3: CASSGNTGNQPQHF

J: TRBJ2-1
D: TRBD2
V: TRBV19
size: many
DNA: TGTGCCAGTAGTACCTCGGACGCGGGGGATTACAATGAGCAGTTCTTC
CDR3: CASSTSDAGDYNEQFF

J: TRBJ2-7
D: TRBD2
V: TRBV28
size: many
DNA: TGTGCCAGCAGAGGACGGACTAGCGGGGGATACGAGCAGTACTTC
CDR3: CASRGRTSGGYEQYF

J: TRBJ2-7
D: TRBD1
V: TRBV6-6
size: few
DNA: TGTGCCAGCCAGGGACAGGGGACCTACGAGCAGTACTTC
CDR3: CASQGQGTYEQYF

J: TRBJ2-3
D: .
V: TRBV28
size: many
DNA: .
CDR3: CASSSGQADTQYF

J: TRBJ2-6
D: .
V: TRBV12-5
size: .
DNA: TGTGCTAGTGGCCGCTTGACAGAGCCCTCTGGGGCCAACGTCCTGACTTTC
CDR3: CASGRLTEPSGANVLTF

J: TRBJ1-5
D: .
V: TRBV12-3/TRBV12-4
size: few
DNA: TGTGCCAGCAGTTTCGGGCAGGAGAGCAATCAGCCCCAGCATTTT
CDR3: CASSFGQESNQPQHF

J: TRBJ2-1
D: TRBD2
V: TRBV7-2
size: .
DNA: TGTGCCAGCAGCATGGGACTAGCGGGAGTAAATGAGCAGTTCTTC
CDR3: CASSMGLAGVNEQFF

J: TRBJ2-1
D: .
V: TRBV18
size: many
DNA: TGTGCCAGCTCACAAAATGGAGGACCTTACAATGAGCAGCTCTTC
CDR3: CASSQNGGPYNEQLF

J: TRBJ2-7
D: TRBD2
V: TRBV20-1
size: many
DNA: TGCAGTGCTAGCGAGTCTAGCGGGAGGGCCCACGAGCAGTACTTC
CDR3: CSASESSGRAHEQYF

J: TRBJ2-1
D: .
V: TRBV14
size: .
DNA: TGTGCCAGCAGCCAAGCTGGGGTTAGCTCCTACAATGAGCAGTTCTTC
CDR3: CASSQAGVSSYNEQFF

J: TRBJ2-6
D: .
V: TRBV20-1
size: many
DNA: TGCAGTGCTGACAGCTCTGGGGCCAACGTCCTGACTTTC
CDR3: CSADSSGANVLTF

J: TRBJ2-1
D: .
V: TRBV24-1
size: many
DNA: TGTGCCACCAGTGATTCCCCCCGTCTGGACAATGAGCAGTTCTTC
CDR3: CATSDSPRLDNEQFF

J: TRBJ2-6
D: .
V: TRBV5-1
size: many
DNA: TGCGCCAGCAGCTTGGGGGATTCCGGGGCCAACGTCCTGACTTTC
CDR3: CASSLGDSGANVLTF

J: TRBJ1-5
D: .
V: TRBV5-1
size: many
DNA: TGCGCCAGCAGCATGGACGCCTATAGCAATCAGCCCCAGCATTTT
CDR3: CASSMDAYSNQPQHF

J: TRBJ2-5
D: TRBD1
V: TRBV28
size: many
DNA: TGTGCCAGCAGTTCGCGGACAGGGACGGGTGAGACCCAGTACTTC
CDR3: CASSSRTGTGETQYF

J: TRBJ1-5
D: .
V: TRBV7-8
size: many
DNA: TGTGCCAGCAGCCCAGGGTCTGGAGATCAGCCCCAGCATTTT
CDR3: CASSPGSGDQPQHF

J: TRBJ1-5
D: .
V: TRBV28
size: many
DNA: TGTGCCAGCAGTACAGGGAGCCCCAATCAGCCCCAGCATTTT
CDR3: CASSTGSPNQPQHF

J: TRBJ1-2
D: .
V: TRBV20-1
size: many
DNA: TGCAGTGGACGGGACACGGTTAACTATGGCTACACCTTC
CDR3: CSGRDTVNYGYTF

J: TRBJ2-5
D: .
V: TRBV20-1
size: many
DNA: TGCAGTGCCCTGGGGGCGGGCCTCCAAGAGACCCAGTACTTC
CDR3: CSALGAGLQETQYF

J: TRBJ2-5
D: TRBD1
V: TRBV28
size: many
DNA: TGTGCCAGCAGCCGGACAGGGGTTGAGACCCAGTACTTC
CDR3: CASSRTGVETQYF

J: TRBJ1-1
D: .
V: TRBV29-1
size: many
DNA: TGCAGCGTTGCGGCCTCTGGATTAAACACTGAAGCTTTCTTT
CDR3: CSVAASGLNTEAFF

J: TRBJ2-3
D: .
V: TRBV6-6
size: many
DNA: TGTGCCAGCAGCGTACAGGGAGATACGCAGTATTTT
CDR3: CASSVQGDTQYF

J: TRBJ2-3
D: .
V: TRBV28
size: .
DNA: TGTGCCAGCAGTCGGAGGGGCGGGGACCGGAGCACAGATACGCAGTATTTT
CDR3: CASSRRGGDRSTDTQYF

J: TRBJ2-5
D: TRBD2
V: TRBV20-1
size: .
DNA: TGCAGTGCTAGGTCGGGACTAGCGGGGGAAGAGACCCAGTACTTC
CDR3: CSARSGLAGEETQYF

J: TRBJ2-1
D: .
V: TRBV7-9
size: many
DNA: TGTGCCACCCCCCCTTATGGGGGCTCTTTGGTCTTC
CDR3: CATPPYGGSLVF

J: TRBJ2-1
D: TRBD1
V: TRBV20-1
size: .
DNA: TGCAGTGCTTCCGGGACAGGGGTGTACAATGAGCAGTTCTTC
CDR3: CSASGTGVYNEQFF

J: TRBJ1-4
D: TRBD1
V: TRBV7-2
size: many
DNA: TGTGCCAGCAGCTTAACAGGGGGTACTAATGAAAAACTGTTTTTT
CDR3: CASSLTGGTNEKLFF

J: TRBJ2-7
D: TRBD1
V: TRBV7-2
size: many
DNA: TGTGCCAGCAGCCGAGACAGGGACTACGAGCAGTACTTC
CDR3: CASSRDRDYEQYF

J: TRBJ2-3
D: TRBD1
V: TRBV20-1
size: many
DNA: TGCAGTGGGAGACAGGGGGCTAACACAGATACGCAGTATTTT
CDR3: CSGRQGANTDTQYF

J: TRBJ1-5
D: TRBD1
V: TRBV30
size: many
DNA: TGTGCCTGGAGTGTAGGACAGGGGAATCAGCCCCAGCATTTT
CDR3: CAWSVGQGNQPQHF

J: TRBJ2-2
D: .
V: TRBV14
size: many
DNA: TGTGCCAGCAGCCAAGCGTGGAACACCGGGGAGCTGTTTTTT
CDR3: CASSQAWNTGELFF

J: TRBJ2-1
D: TRBD2
V: TRBV28
size: many
DNA: TGTGCCAGCAGTTCGGGAGGGGGTTCCTACAATGAGCAGTTCTTC
CDR3: CASSSGGGSYNEQFF

J: TRBJ2-1
D: .
V: TRBV7-6
size: many
DNA: TGTGCCAGCAGCCCAGCTTCAGGAGAGCAGTTCTTC
CDR3: CASSPASGEQFF

J: TRBJ1-1
D: .
V: TRBV3-1
size: few
DNA: TGTGCCAGCAGCCAAGAGCGAACAGGTATCGAAGCTTTCTTT
CDR3: CASSQERTGIEAFF

J: TRBJ2-1
D: .
V: TRBV7-2
size: many
DNA: TGTGCCAGCAGCTTCCGGGACCCGACCTACAATGAGCAGTTCTTC
CDR3: CASSFRDPTYNEQFF

J: TRBJ2-5
D: TRBD1
V: TRBV20-1
size: .
DNA: TGCAGTGCGACGGACAGGGAAGGTAGTGCCCAGTACTTC
CDR3: CSATDREGSAQYF

J: TRBJ2-3
D: .
V: TRBV5-4
size: many
DNA: TGTGCCAGCAGCTTGGGGCCCTGGCCCACAGATACGCAGTATTTT
CDR3: CASSLGPWPTDTQYF

J: TRBJ2-2
D: .
V: TRBV24-1
size: many
DNA: TGTGCCACCAGCGGATCGAACACCGGGGAGCTGTTTTTT
CDR3: CATSGSNTGELFF

J: TRBJ2-1
D: TRBD2
V: TRBV18
size: few
DNA: TGTGCCAGCTCACCATTAGGGACTAGCGGACACAATGAGCAGTTCTTC
CDR3: CASSPLGTSGHNEQFF

J: TRBJ2-3
D: TRBD2
V: TRBV7-3
size: .
DNA: TGTGCCGGCAGCTCTAGCGGGAGGAGCACAGATACGCAGTATTTT
CDR3: CAGSSSGRSTDTQYF

J: TRBJ2-7
D: TRBD1
V: TRBV6-5
size: .
DNA: TGTGCCAGCAGTTACGGGACAGGGCGGTACGAGCAGTACTTC
CDR3: CASSYGTGRYEQYF

J: TRBJ2-5
D: TRBD2
V: TRBV6-5
size: once
DNA: TGTGCCAGCAGACCCTCAAGCGGGAGTGGATCGAAGACCCAGTACTTC
CDR3: CASRPSSGSGSKTQYF

J: TRBJ2-4
D: TRBD1
V: TRBV20-1
size: .
DNA: TGCAGTGCTAGATTGGGACAGGGGGCCTTAGCCAAAAACATTCAGTACTTC
CDR3: CSARLGQGALAKNIQYF

J: TRBJ2-1
D: TRBD1
V: TRBV4-2
size: .
DNA: TGTGACAGCAGCCGAGTCGGGACAGGGAATGGCAATGAGCAGTTCTTC
CDR3: CDSSRVGTGNGNEQFF

J: TRBJ2-1
D: TRBD1
V: TRBV6-6
size: many
DNA: TGTGCCAGCAGTTACTCGGACAGGTGGCCTGAGCAGTTCTTC
CDR3: CASSYSDRWPEQFF

J: TRBJ2-7
D: .
V: TRBV20-1
size: many
DNA: TGCAGTGCTAGCCTATCCCGCTACGAGCAGTACTTC
CDR3: CSASLSRYEQYF

J: TRBJ1-4
D: .
V: TRBV6-1
size: many
DNA: TGTGCCAGCTTAGAGTCCGACAGGCCCAAACTGTTTTTT
CDR3: CASLESDRPKLFF